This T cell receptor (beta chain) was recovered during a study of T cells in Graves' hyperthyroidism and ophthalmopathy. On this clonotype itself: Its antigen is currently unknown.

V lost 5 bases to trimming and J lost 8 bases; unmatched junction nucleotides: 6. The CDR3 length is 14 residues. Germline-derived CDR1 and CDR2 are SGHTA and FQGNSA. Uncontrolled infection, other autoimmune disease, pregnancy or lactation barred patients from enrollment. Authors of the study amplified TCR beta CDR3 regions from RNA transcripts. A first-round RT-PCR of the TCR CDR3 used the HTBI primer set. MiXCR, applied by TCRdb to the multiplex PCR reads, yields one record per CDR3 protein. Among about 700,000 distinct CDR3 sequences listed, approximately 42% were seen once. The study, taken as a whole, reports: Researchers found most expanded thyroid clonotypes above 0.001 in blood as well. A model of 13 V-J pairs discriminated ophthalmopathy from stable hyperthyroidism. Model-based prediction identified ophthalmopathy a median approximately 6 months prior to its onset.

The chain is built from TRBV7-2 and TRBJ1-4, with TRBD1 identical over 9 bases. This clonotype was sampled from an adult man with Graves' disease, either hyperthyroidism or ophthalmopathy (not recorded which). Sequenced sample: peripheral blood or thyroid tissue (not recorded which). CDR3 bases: TGTGCCAGCAGCAGAGAGGGACAGGGAGAAAAACTGTTTTTT. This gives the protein CASSREGQGEKLFF.